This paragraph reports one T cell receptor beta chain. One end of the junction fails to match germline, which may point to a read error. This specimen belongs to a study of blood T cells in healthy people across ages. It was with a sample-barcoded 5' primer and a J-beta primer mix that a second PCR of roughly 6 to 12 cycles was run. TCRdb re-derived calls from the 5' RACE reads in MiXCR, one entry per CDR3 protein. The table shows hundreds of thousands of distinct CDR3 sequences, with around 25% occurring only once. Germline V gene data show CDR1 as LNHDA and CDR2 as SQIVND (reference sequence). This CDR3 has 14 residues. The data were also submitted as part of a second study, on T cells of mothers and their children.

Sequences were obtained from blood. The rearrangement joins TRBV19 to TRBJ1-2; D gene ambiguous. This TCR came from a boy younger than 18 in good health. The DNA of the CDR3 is TGTGCCAGTAGTACGGACGGATATAACTATGGCTACCCCTTC. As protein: CASSTDGYNYGYPF.